The clone carrying this T cell receptor (beta chain) was detected ten times or more. The target antigen is unknown. The source of the sample is a study of CD8+CD57+ T cells in acquired aplastic anemia. Looking at the study overall: Sorting CD4+ and CD8+ cells gave DNA averaging approximately 3 ug. The study's findings and limits: Comparison of patients with controls identified some 29 shared CD8+ CDR3 sequences.

The use of genomic DNA as template underpinned the TCR beta VDJ and CDR3 profiling. TCRdb ran MiXCR on the reads and lists one entry per CDR3 protein. Of approximately 470,000 distinct CDR3 sequences in the sample, 25% to 40% were seen once. Whoever was chosen for sequencing had shown CD8+CD57+ cell expansion by flow cytometry. The clonotype comes from a human donor with aplastic anemia. The sequencing sample was made of sorted CD4+, CD8+, or CD8+CD57+ T cells (not recorded which) from PBMCs.

The CDR3 region has the DNA TGTGCCAGCAGCCGGACGGGTGGGTACTCCGAGCAGTACTTC. It specifies CASSRTGGYSEQYF. The chain combines TRBV7-3 with TRBJ2-7; D not certain. This CDR3 spans 14 amino acids. Germline V gene data show CDR1 as SGHTA and CDR2 as FQGTGA. Trimming shortened V by 5 bases and J by 6 bases, and 17 bases separated the two germline ends.